This TCR beta chain was captured by sequencing in a study of cytomegalovirus exposure and HLA in healthy donors. In the study overall: A later analysis reported the 120 or so validation repertoires used the same platform as the 666 first-cohort repertoires. Study results and limitations: The classifier reportedly diagnosed cytomegalovirus status with high specificity and sensitivity. Investigators reported 150 to 200 TCR beta chains as tied to cytomegalovirus.

V gave up 1 base and J gave up 4 bases, with 14 bases separating them. Germline V gene sequence: CDR1 SGHNT, CDR2 YYREEE (reference sequence). The CDR3 has 16 amino acids. Sequenced by immunoSEQ multiplex PCR; TCRdb stores in-frame clones only, minus some. There are around 95,000 clones in the sample; around 85% occur only once, and 20% lies in the top ten. Of note for this clone: What it recognizes is unknown.

The origin of this receptor is a man between 18 and 29 years old in good health and CMV-seropositive. The sample was PBMCs. The chain has TRBV5-4 and TRBJ2-2; D gene unclear. This CDR3 is CASSLSYGSTTGELFF. DNA of the CDR3: TGTGCCAGCAGCTTGTCTTACGGGTCCACCACCGGGGAGCTGTTTTTT.